The 20 T cell receptor beta chains below were found in one sample sequenced in a study of graft-versus-host responses after intestinal transplantation. Libraries were prepared by immunoSEQ multiplex PCR; TCRdb keeps only in-frame clonotypes and omits some of them. Of 90,000 to 150,000 clones listed, 90% to 95% are singletons. These receptors have no known antigen. Sequenced material: unstimulated CD4+ T cells sorted from spleen or lymph node cells, taken before intestinal transplant. The receptors derive from a human donor who received an intestinal transplant.

This chain uses TRBV6-5 with TRBJ2-7; TRBD1 matches at 8 bases. The CDR3 is 13 amino acids. Trimming took 8 bases from V and 2 from J; bases not matched to a gene: 5. Germline V CDR1 and CDR2: MNHEY, SVGAGI. For the CDR3, the DNA is TGTGCCAGCTCCTACAGGGGGACCTACGAGCAGTACTTC. This codes for CASSYRGTYEQYF.

This clone came up once. The chain employs TRBV10-3 and TRBJ2-7; 12 nucleotides match TRBD2. Trimming took 8 bases from V and 4 from J; bases not matched to a gene: 3. CDR1 and CDR2 (germline): ENHRY, SYGVKD. This CDR3 region has 13 residues. This CDR3 reads CAIGLAGGYEQYF. CDR3 coding DNA: TGTGCCATCGGGCTAGCGGGAGGGTACGAGCAGTACTTC.

The V call is TRBV5-1, the J call TRBJ1-1; 8 nucleotides agree with TRBD1. The CDR3 is made up of 14 amino acids. V dropped 0 bases and J dropped 7; count of bases not matched to a gene: 5. Germline assignment: CDR1 SGHRS and CDR2 YFSETQ. CDR3 DNA sequence: TGCGCCAGCAGCTTGGCGGACAGGGCAAGTGAAGCTTTCTTT. This encodes CASSLADRASEAFF.

This rearrangement joins TRBV28 to TRBJ1-2, with TRBD1 identical over 10 bases. J gave up 5 bases and V 3 bases, and 9 bases lay outside the gene matches. Germline V gene lookup returns CDR1 MDHEN and CDR2 SYDVKM. The CDR3 loop spans 16 amino acids. The CDR3 region is CASSLLTGTGVYGYTF. In DNA form, the CDR3 reads TGTGCCAGCAGTTTGTTAACCGGGACAGGGGTTTATGGCTACACCTTC.

The rearrangement joins TRBV29-1 to TRBJ2-7; D is possibly TRBD1 or TRBD2 (5 bases each). The CDR3 is made up of 13 amino acids. Germline assignment: CDR1 SQVTM and CDR2 ANQGSEA. Trimming took 4 bases from V and 0 from J, leaving 10 bases between them. The CDR3: CSVGQRISYEQYF. CDR3 DNA sequence: TGCAGCGTTGGACAGCGGATCTCCTACGAGCAGTACTTC.

The genes are TRBV27 and TRBJ2-7, with D unclear. Deletions cut 10 bases from V and 9 bases from J, with 19 bases between. The germline gives CDR1 MNHEY, CDR2 SMNVEV (reference sequence). This CDR3 has 12 amino acids. The CDR3 DNA sequence: TGTGCCAACCCATGGGTTAGTGGTGGGCAGTACTTC. Translated, it gives CANPWVSGGQYF.

This chain joins TRBV5-1 and TRBJ2-7; 11 nucleotides agree with TRBD1. CDR1 and CDR2 from the germline V gene are SGHRS and YFSETQ. Trimming took 0 bases from V and 7 from J; bases not matched to a gene: 18. The CDR3 loop spans 19 amino acids. The CDR3 nucleotides are TGCGCCAGCAGCTTGGTAGGGACAGGGGGACCACCTGCCTGGGTGGAGCAGTACTTC. Protein: CASSLVGTGGPPAWVEQYF. Full variable domain (rest looked up from reference TRBV5-1 and TRBJ2-7): KAGVTQTPRYLIKTRGQQVTLSCSPISGHRSVSWYQQTPGQGLQFLFEYFSETQRNKGNFPGRFSGRQFSNSRSEMNVSTLELGDSALYLCASSLVGTGGPPAWVEQYFGPGTRLTVT.

This chain uses TRBV18 with TRBJ2-7; D not resolved. The CDR3 is 12 amino acids. Trimming cost V 2 bases and J 6 bases, with 8 bases left between them. The germline CDR1 and CDR2 sequences are KGHSH and LQKENI. CDR3 sequence: CASSPDLAEQYF. The CDR3 DNA reads as TGTGCCAGCTCACCAGATCTGGCCGAGCAGTACTTC.

V gene TRBV12-5 combines with J gene TRBJ2-7, with a weak D call TRBD2 (6 bases). This CDR3 has 14 residues. The germline V gene encodes CDR1 LGHNT and CDR2 FRNRAP. Between the trimmed V and J ends, which lost 3 bases and 3 bases, there was a span of 12 bases. The CDR3 loop is CASGLGQGGYEQYF. The CDR3 DNA sequence: TGTGCTAGTGGTTTAGGGCAGGGAGGCTACGAGCAGTACTTC.

This clone was observed a handful of times. The chain combines TRBV19 with TRBJ2-5, with D tentatively TRBD1 or TRBD2 (5 bases each). Trimming shortened V by 2 bases and J by 7 bases, and 17 bases separated the two germline ends. The CDR3 totals 15 residues. CDR1 is LNHDA and CDR2 is SQIVND in the germline V gene (reference sequence). The CDR3 region has the DNA TGTGCCAGTAGTATACAACCCCGGGACCCCAGGACCCAGTACTTC. This translates into CASSIQPRDPRTQYF.

This rearrangement joins TRBV5-4 to TRBJ1-2; 11 positions match TRBD1. The germline V gene has CDR1 SGHNT and CDR2 YYREEE (reference sequence). This CDR3 is built from 14 residues. Trimming took 3 bases from V and 9 from J; bases not matched to a gene: 7. The CDR3 sequence is CASSSGTGGWSYTF. Here the CDR3 DNA reads TGTGCCAGCAGCTCCGGGACAGGGGGATGGAGCTACACCTTC.

This clone occurred once. The same CDR3 is also encoded by other DNA sequences in this sample. The CDR3 nucleotides read TGCGCCAGCAGCCAGCCGGAGGAGGGATATTCTAGCGGGAGGTGGTTCGGCTACGAGCAGTACTTC. Protein sequence: CASSQPEEGYSSGRWFGYEQYF. The V and J genes are TRBV5-1 and TRBJ2-7, with 11 positions matching TRBD2. J was trimmed by 3 bases and V by 4 bases; bases with no gene match: 27. Germline V lookup: CDR1 SGHRS, CDR2 YFSETQ. CDR3 length: 22 amino acids.

V and J are TRBV7-3 and TRBJ2-1; 7 bases are shared with TRBD2. Germline V CDR1 and CDR2: SGHTA, FQGTGA. Trimming removed 5 bases from V and 7 bases from J; junction bases left unmatched: 5. The CDR3 is made up of 13 amino acids. The CDR3 bases are TGTGCCAGCAGCCGGGGAGGGGCGAATGAGCAGTTCTTC. Its protein is CASSRGGANEQFF.

This chain connects TRBV7-3 to TRBJ2-1; 8 bases line up with TRBD2. Looked up from germline, CDR1 is SGHTA and CDR2 is FQGTGA. This CDR3 region has 14 residues. V lost 4 bases and J lost 6; bases outside the gene matches: 5. The CDR3 region is CASSSSGSSNEQFF. The DNA of the CDR3 is TGTGCCAGCAGCTCGAGCGGGAGTAGCAATGAGCAGTTCTTC.

V is TRBV10-3 and J is TRBJ2-7; 11 nucleotides line up with TRBD2. This CDR3 is built from 14 residues. Germline trimming cut 10 bases from V and 3 bases from J; bases unmatched to any gene: 8. CDR1 is ENHRY and CDR2 is SYGVKD in the germline V gene. The CDR3 DNA sequence: TGTGCCACCCGTTCCGGGACTAGCGGCTACGAGCAGTACTTC. As protein: CATRSGTSGYEQYF.

The V and J genes are TRBV9 and TRBJ1-4; 7 bases line up with TRBD1. Germline trimming cut 4 bases from V and 4 bases from J; bases unmatched to any gene: 10. Germline V gene sequence: CDR1 SGDLS, CDR2 YYNGEE. This CDR3 has 16 residues. CDR3 DNA sequence: TGTGCCAGCAGCCCCCACACAGGGGACTTTAATGAAAAACTGTTTTTT. Its protein product is CASSPHTGDFNEKLFF.

The V call is TRBV11-2, the J call TRBJ2-3; D may be TRBD1 (7 bases). CDR3 length equals 18 residues. Trimming shortened V by 5 bases and J by 1 base, and 22 bases separated the two germline ends. Germline assignment: CDR1 SGHAT and CDR2 FQNNGV. CDR3 sequence: CASSPIYRGGTGTDTQYF. The CDR3 DNA reads TGTGCCAGCAGCCCCATCTACAGGGGCGGGACGGGCACAGATACGCAGTATTTT.

The chain has TRBV10-3 and TRBJ2-3; D may be TRBD1 (6 bases). The V and J ends lost 3 bases and 0 bases respectively, with 7 bases between them. The CDR3 sequence is 14 residues long. Germline CDR1 ENHRY, CDR2 SYGVKD. In nucleotides, the CDR3 is TGTGCCATCAGTGAAGGGGGAAGCACAGATACGCAGTATTTT. Translated: CAISEGGSTDTQYF.

This rearrangement joins TRBV7-3 to TRBJ2-1; 11 positions match TRBD2. Trimming removed 5 bases from V and 0 bases from J; junction bases left unmatched: 6. Germline CDR1 SGHTA, CDR2 FQGTGA. The CDR3 is 17 residues long. CDR3 protein: CASSGKGLADSYNEQFF. In nucleotides, the CDR3 is TGTGCCAGCAGCGGAAAGGGACTAGCGGACTCCTACAATGAGCAGTTCTTC.

The chain combines TRBV4-1 with TRBJ1-1; D is perhaps TRBD1 (5 bases). The CDR3 runs 14 residues. Germline V gives CDR1 MGHRA, CDR2 YSYEKL. The V end lost 0 bases, the J end lost 5 bases, and 10 bases lay between the germline ends. CDR3: CASSQDPWGTEAFF. CDR3 coding DNA: TGCGCCAGCAGCCAAGATCCCTGGGGGACTGAAGCTTTCTTT.